This entry lists 28 T cell receptor beta chains sequenced from one sample in a study of blood T cell repertoires in COVID-19. Data came from immunoSEQ multiplex PCR; TCRdb stores just in-frame clones and leaves some out. This repertoire shows more than 200,000 clones, about 86% found once; its top ten account for just under 2%. Sequencing input: peripheral blood. Receptors originate from a man aged 25-45 years with active or convalescent COVID-19.

The chain links TRBV18 to TRBJ1-4; D is perhaps TRBD1 (5 bases). Trimming removed 1 base from V and 16 bases from J, with 16 bases in between. The CDR3 totals 13 residues. Germline values: CDR1 KGHSH, CDR2 LQKENI. The CDR3 spells CASSPQVQELPFF. CDR3 DNA sequence: TGTGCCAGCTCACCACAAGTACAGGAATTACCGTTTTTT.

In this sample, this clone turned up a few times. V gene TRBV3-1 (or the pseudogene TRBV3-2) combines with J gene TRBJ1-3, with D maybe TRBD1 (5 bases). The CDR3 sequence is 14 residues long. V was trimmed by 4 bases and J by 0 bases, leaving 7 bases between them. Germline CDR1 LGHDT, CDR2 YNNKEL (reference sequence). The CDR3 nucleotides read TGTGCCAGCAGCCGTGACAGCTCTGGAAACACCATATATTTT. It specifies CASSRDSSGNTIYF.

This rearrangement joins TRBV4-3 to TRBJ2-4; D is perhaps TRBD2 (6 bases). V lost 2 bases, J lost 4 bases, and 18 bases lay in between. The germline CDR1 and CDR2 sequences are LGHNA and YSLEER. The CDR3 is 17 residues long. CDR3 DNA sequence: TGCGCCAGCAGCCAATTCTGGGGGGTGCGAACGAAAAACATTCAGTACTTC. It codes for CASSQFWGVRTKNIQYF.

The J gene is TRBJ1-1, the V gene TRBV3-1 (or the pseudogene TRBV3-2); the D is unclear. V was clipped by 4 bases and J by 6 bases, with 15 bases between them. This CDR3 spans 14 amino acids. The germline V gene has CDR1 LGHDT and CDR2 YNNKEL (reference sequence). CDR3 nucleotides: TGTGCCAGCAGCCCAAGCCGCGGTTGGGCTGAAGCTTTCTTT. This sequence encodes CASSPSRGWAEAFF.

J is TRBJ1-4 and V is TRBV5-5, with 8 positions matching TRBD1. The junction had 5 bases not matched to a gene; V was cut back by 4 bases and J by 6 bases. The CDR3 loop spans 14 amino acids. Germline CDR1 is SGHKS and CDR2 is YYEKEE (reference sequence). CDR3 loop: CASSRQGSYEKLFF. The CDR3 coding sequence is TGTGCCAGCAGCAGACAGGGGTCTTATGAAAAACTGTTTTTT.

The chain couples TRBV5-1 to TRBJ2-2; 7 bases align to TRBD1. The V gene end was trimmed by 0 bases and the J gene end by 4 bases; junction bases not matched to a gene: 3. The CDR3 contains 15 residues. Germline V lookup: CDR1 SGHRS, CDR2 YFSETQ. In nucleotides, the CDR3 is TGCGCCAGCAGCTTGGGACAGGGAAGCACCGGGGAGCTGTTTTTT. Its translation is CASSLGQGSTGELFF. Looking up the rest from reference TRBV5-1 and TRBJ2-2 gives the full variable domain: KAGVTQTPRYLIKTRGQQVTLSCSPISGHRSVSWYQQTPGQGLQFLFEYFSETQRNKGNFPGRFSGRQFSNSRSEMNVSTLELGDSALYLCASSLGQGSTGELFFGEGSRLTVL.

This clone was detected a few times. The chain is built from TRBV10-1 and TRBJ2-7; D perhaps matches TRBD1 (6 bases). This CDR3 has 12 amino acids. V lost 4 bases, J lost 5 bases, and 9 bases lay in between. Germline V lookup: CDR1 WNHNN, CDR2 SYGVQD (reference sequence). The CDR3 DNA reads TGCGCCAGCAGTGCTACAGGGAACGAGCAGTACTTC. This encodes CASSATGNEQYF.

This rearrangement joins TRBV7-8 to TRBJ2-7; 7 bases agree with TRBD1. Trimming removed 2 bases from V and 5 bases from J; junction bases left unmatched: 6. The CDR3 has 14 amino acids. In germline, CDR1 is SGHVS, CDR2 FQNEAQ. In DNA form, the CDR3 reads TGTGCCAGCAGCTTAACGTCAGGGGGACACGAGCAGTACTTC. Its protein product is CASSLTSGGHEQYF.

The J gene is TRBJ1-3, the V gene TRBV7-9, with 7 bases matching TRBD1. The germline V gene has CDR1 SEHNR and CDR2 FQNEAQ (reference sequence). V was pared by 5 bases and J by 2 bases, with 3 bases of the junction left unmatched. The CDR3 has 14 residues. CDR3 protein: CASSLGTAGNTIYF. CDR3 DNA: TGTGCCAGCAGCCTAGGGACAGCTGGAAACACCATATATTTT.

The chain has TRBV13 and TRBJ1-1, with a possible D match to TRBD1 (5 bases). CDR1 is PRHDT and CDR2 is FYEKMQ in the germline V gene (reference sequence). This CDR3 region has 13 residues. V dropped 7 bases and J dropped 6 bases, with 15 bases sitting between them. Here the CDR3 DNA reads TGTGCCAGCACCATAGCGGCAGGGTCTGAAGCTTTCTTT. Its protein is CASTIAAGSEAFF.

This chain uses TRBV10-3 with TRBJ2-3; D is ambiguous. CDR3 length: 14 amino acids. Germline values: CDR1 ENHRY, CDR2 SYGVKD. V lost 4 bases and J lost 0, with 8 bases in between. The CDR3 here is CAISVERSTDTQYF. CDR3 in DNA: TGTGCCATCAGTGTTGAGCGTAGCACAGATACGCAGTATTTT.

The chain joins TRBV7-9 to TRBJ1-2; D is unresolved. V was trimmed by 1 base and J by 7 bases, leaving 16 bases between them. The CDR3 contains 15 residues. The germline CDR1 and CDR2 sequences are SEHNR and FQNEAQ (reference sequence). The CDR3 DNA sequence: TGTGCCAGCAGCTTAGAAACCATAGCGCTTACTGGCTACACCTTC. Residues: CASSLETIALTGYTF.

This chain links TRBV30 with TRBJ2-7; tentative D call: TRBD2 (5 bases). This CDR3 is 14 amino acids long. In germline, CDR1 is GTSNPN, CDR2 SVGIG (reference sequence). V was trimmed by 2 bases and J by 3 bases, leaving 14 bases between them. CDR3: CAWSTPGLVYEQYF. CDR3 nucleotides: TGTGCCTGGAGTACCCCGGGGTTGGTCTACGAGCAGTACTTC.

This chain joins TRBV6-1 and TRBJ2-4, with D maybe TRBD2 (6 bases). Trimming stripped 2 bases from V and 1 base from J, with 9 bases between. CDR1 is MNHNS and CDR2 is SASEGT in the germline V gene. This CDR3 is 15 amino acids long. The CDR3 DNA sequence: TGTGCCAGCAGTGAATTTGGGGGGGCCAAAAACATTCAGTACTTC. It encodes CASSEFGGAKNIQYF.

The V and J genes are TRBV4-2 and TRBJ1-2; 7 bases are shared with TRBD1. V lost 0 bases, J lost 6 bases, and 7 bases stayed unmatched. The CDR3 spans 15 residues. CDR1 LGHNA and CDR2 YNFKEQ come from the germline V gene. The CDR3 sequence: CASSQDGGQGDGYTF. The CDR3 DNA reads as TGTGCCAGCAGCCAAGACGGTGGGCAGGGGGATGGCTACACCTTC.

V gene TRBV7-8 combines with J gene TRBJ2-7; 9 bases match TRBD1. This CDR3 contains 16 residues. Germline lookup yields CDR1 SGHVS and CDR2 FQNEAQ. V was pared by 4 bases and J by 6 bases, with 13 bases of the junction left unmatched. The CDR3 region is CASSSQSGTGKTEQYF. For the CDR3, the DNA is TGTGCCAGCAGCTCTCAATCCGGGACAGGGAAAACCGAGCAGTACTTC.

This clone was recorded once. This sequence joins TRBV6-5 and TRBJ1-3, with 8 bases that match TRBD1. Trimming took 7 bases from V and 0 from J; bases not matched to a gene: 5. The CDR3 is 15 residues long. Germline lookup yields CDR1 MNHEY and CDR2 SVGAGI. CDR3 amino acids: CASITGGFSGNTIYF. CDR3 in DNA: TGTGCCAGCATTACAGGGGGATTCTCTGGAAACACCATATATTTT.

Points on this clone: Other nucleotide sequences in the sample specify the same CDR3. In nucleotides, the CDR3 is TGTGCCAGCAGCTTGGGACAGGGGAGCTATGGCTACACCTTC. As protein: CASSLGQGSYGYTF. The genes are TRBV13 and TRBJ1-2; 10 bases are a match to TRBD1. V shed 3 bases, J shed 4 bases, and the junction held 2 bases outside the gene matches. The CDR3 extends over 14 amino acids. Germline V gives CDR1 PRHDT, CDR2 FYEKMQ (reference sequence).

This chain uses TRBV5-1 with TRBJ2-5, with TRBD2 identical over 13 bases. The CDR3 sequence is 17 residues long. The germline V gene encodes CDR1 SGHRS and CDR2 YFSETQ. V dropped 0 bases and J dropped 5; count of bases not matched to a gene: 7. The CDR3 reads CASSLARTSGGWETQYF. Written as DNA, the CDR3 is TGCGCCAGCAGCTTGGCCCGGACTAGCGGGGGTTGGGAGACCCAGTACTTC.

The chain uses TRBV5-4 and TRBJ2-3, with D tentatively TRBD2 (6 bases). The CDR3 spans 17 residues. V lost 2 bases, J lost 1 base, and 17 bases lay in between. Germline V gene sequence: CDR1 SGHNT, CDR2 YYREEE (reference sequence). The DNA for the CDR3 is TGTGCCAGCAGCTTTCCCGCCGGGGGTTCGGGCACAGATACGCAGTATTTT. The encoded protein is CASSFPAGGSGTDTQYF.

The V call is TRBV7-8, the J call TRBJ1-2; a possible D gene is TRBD1 (5 bases). CDR1 SGHVS and CDR2 FQNEAQ come from the germline V gene. V lost 1 base, J lost 2 bases, and 11 bases lay in between. CDR3 size: 15 residues. CDR3 protein: CASSLGQSPNYGYTF. The CDR3 nucleotides are TGTGCCAGCAGCTTAGGACAGTCACCGAACTATGGCTACACCTTC.

CDR3 loop: CASSQDRTTTDTQYF. CDR3 coding DNA: TGCGCCAGCAGCCAAGATCGCACTACCACAGATACGCAGTATTTT. The V gene is TRBV4-1, the J gene TRBJ2-3, with D unclear. V was cut by 0 bases and J by 2 bases, with 9 bases left in between. The CDR3 has 15 residues. Per germline, CDR1 MGHRA and CDR2 YSYEKL.

The genes are TRBV9 and TRBJ1-4, with D perhaps matching TRBD1 (6 bases). Germline V CDR1 and CDR2: SGDLS, YYNGEE. Between the trimmed V and J ends, which lost 0 bases and 2 bases, there was a span of 11 bases. There are 16 residues in the CDR3. The CDR3 region has the DNA TGTGCCAGCAGCGTAGCTCCGAGGGGGACTAATGAAAAACTGTTTTTT. Its translation is CASSVAPRGTNEKLFF. Full variable domain (remainder filled in from reference TRBV9 and TRBJ1-4): DSGVTQTPKHLITATGQRVTLRCSPRSGDLSVYWYQQSLDQGLQFLIQYYNGEERAKGNILERFSAQQFPDLHSELNLSSLELGDSALYFCASSVAPRGTNEKLFFGSGTQLSVL.

This rearrangement joins TRBV6-5 to TRBJ1-2; 7 positions match TRBD1. V dropped 7 bases and J dropped 3; count of bases not matched to a gene: 5. The CDR3 runs 13 residues. In germline, CDR1 is MNHEY, CDR2 SVGAGI. CDR3 loop: CASKNGTDYGYTF. The CDR3 nucleotides read TGTGCCAGCAAAAACGGGACAGACTATGGCTACACCTTC.

V usage is TRBV7-2 and J usage is TRBJ1-2, with D hard to call. CDR3 length: 13 amino acids. Germline V gene data show CDR1 as SGHTA and CDR2 as FQGNSA. The ends were cut back, 3 bases at V and 4 bases at J, with 9 bases in the middle. Written as DNA, the CDR3 is TGTGCCAGCAGCTTTCTTTACAGCTATGGCTACACCTTC. It specifies CASSFLYSYGYTF.

This chain connects TRBV30 to TRBJ2-5; TRBD2 matches 8 bases. The V segment lost 0 bases and the J segment 2 bases; nucleotides outside the gene matches: 17. Looked up from germline, CDR1 is GTSNPN and CDR2 is SVGIG (reference sequence). This CDR3 has 19 amino acids. The CDR3 spells CAWSVLSPSWPGGQETQYF. CDR3 nucleotide sequence: TGTGCCTGGAGTGTACTATCTCCGAGTTGGCCGGGGGGGCAAGAGACCCAGTACTTC.

This chain joins TRBV27 and TRBJ2-7; TRBD2 aligns across 10 bases. V was clipped by 5 bases and J by 3 bases; unmatched bases: 10. Germline lookup yields CDR1 MNHEY and CDR2 SMNVEV (reference sequence). The CDR3 runs to 16 residues. The CDR3 reads CASSPSPGTSDYEQYF. The CDR3 nucleotides are TGTGCCAGCAGTCCCTCCCCCGGGACTAGCGACTACGAGCAGTACTTC.

The V and J genes are TRBV27 and TRBJ1-4, with D possibly matching TRBD1 (6 bases). Deletions cut 3 bases from V and 4 bases from J, with 18 bases between. Germline V lookup: CDR1 MNHEY, CDR2 SMNVEV (reference sequence). This CDR3 is 17 amino acids long. CDR3 region: CASSLSSPDRYNEKLFF. DNA for the CDR3: TGTGCCAGCAGTTTGTCTTCCCCTGACAGGTATAATGAAAAACTGTTTTTT.